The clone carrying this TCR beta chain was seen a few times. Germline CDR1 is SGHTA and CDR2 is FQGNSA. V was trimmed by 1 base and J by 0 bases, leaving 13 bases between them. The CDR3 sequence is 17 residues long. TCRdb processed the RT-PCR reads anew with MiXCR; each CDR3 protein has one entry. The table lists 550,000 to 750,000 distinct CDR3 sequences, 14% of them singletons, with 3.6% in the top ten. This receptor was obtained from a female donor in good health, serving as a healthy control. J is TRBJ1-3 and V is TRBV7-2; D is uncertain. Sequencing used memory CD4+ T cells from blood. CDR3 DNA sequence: TGTGCCAGCAGCTTAGGACCGGGAGGAATCTCTGGAAACACCATATATTTT. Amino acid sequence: CASSLGPGGISGNTIYF.